One sample yielded the 15 T cell receptor beta chains listed below, sequenced in a study of PD-L1 blockade in urothelial cancer. The repertoire was sequenced with immunoSEQ multiplex PCR; TCRdb's copy has only in-frame clones and lacks some. The repertoire holds about 29,000 clones, with 70% to 90% as singletons. This sample comprised PBMCs, obtained around atezolizumab (anti-PD-L1) treatment. The origin of the receptors is a man aged 50-60 years with urothelial cancer.

The gene calls are TRBV19 and TRBJ2-2, with 10 bases matching TRBD2. The germline V gene has CDR1 LNHDA and CDR2 SQIVND (reference sequence). This CDR3 comprises 15 residues. Unmatched junction bases numbered 6, after V lost 5 bases and J lost 6 bases. CDR3 sequence reads: CASSVLAGTAGELFF. For the CDR3, the DNA is TGTGCCAGTAGTGTACTAGCGGGGACGGCCGGGGAGCTGTTTTTT.

The chain carries TRBV27 and TRBJ1-1; D may be TRBD1 (6 bases). Per germline, CDR1 MNHEY and CDR2 SMNVEV (reference sequence). The CDR3 consists of 17 residues. V lost 6 bases, J lost 5 bases, and 25 bases lay in between. CDR3 in amino acids: CASSTGAEPKGGTEAFF. Written as DNA, the CDR3 is TGTGCCAGCAGCACGGGCGCGGAACCAAAAGGGGGTACTGAAGCTTTCTTT.

The CDR3 sequence: CASSVVDRAIDYGYTF. The DNA of the CDR3 is TGTGCCAGCAGCGTTGTGGACAGGGCTATCGACTATGGCTACACCTTC. The rearrangement uses TRBV9 and TRBJ1-2; the match to TRBD1 covers 8 bases. With V trimmed by 2 bases and J by 3 bases, 9 bases remained unmatched. Per germline, CDR1 SGDLS and CDR2 YYNGEE. The CDR3 has 16 residues.

The genes are TRBV5-1 and TRBJ2-3; 14 bases line up with TRBD2. Looked up from germline, CDR1 is SGHRS and CDR2 is YFSETQ. V was pared by 3 bases and J by 5 bases, with 5 bases of the junction left unmatched. The CDR3 sequence is 16 residues long. The CDR3 sequence is CASSSGLAGGGDTQYF. As DNA, the CDR3 is TGCGCCAGCAGCTCAGGACTAGCGGGGGGCGGAGATACGCAGTATTTT. The whole variable domain, remainder taken from reference TRBV5-1 and TRBJ2-3, is KAGVTQTPRYLIKTRGQQVTLSCSPISGHRSVSWYQQTPGQGLQFLFEYFSETQRNKGNFPGRFSGRQFSNSRSEMNVSTLELGDSALYLCASSSGLAGGGDTQYFGPGTRLTVL.

The CDR3 is CASSLRETYNEQFF. The DNA of the CDR3 is TGTGCCAGCAGCTTACGGGAAACCTACAATGAGCAGTTCTTC. This chain uses TRBV5-6 with TRBJ2-1; D is perhaps TRBD2 (5 bases). V shed 2 bases and J shed 2 bases, with 8 bases lying between them. This CDR3 contains 14 residues. Per the germline V gene, CDR1 is SGHDT and CDR2 is YYEEEE.

The sample holds one count of this clone. The chain couples TRBV6-6 to TRBJ2-1; D might be TRBD1 (5 bases). Germline V CDR1 and CDR2: MNHNY, SVGAGI (reference sequence). V lost 6 bases to trimming and J lost 3 bases, with 9 bases between them. The CDR3 has 13 amino acids. The CDR3 loop reads CASSPQGYNEQFF. The CDR3, as DNA: TGTGCCAGCAGCCCGCAGGGCTACAATGAGCAGTTCTTC.

This chain links TRBV10-1 with TRBJ2-2; D may be TRBD1 (6 bases). Deletions cut 4 bases from V and 3 bases from J, with 12 bases between. CDR1 is WNHNN, CDR2 SYGVQD, per germline (reference sequence). The CDR3 is 15 residues long. CDR3 sequence: CASSGTASYTGELFF. The CDR3 nucleotides are TGCGCCAGCAGTGGGACAGCCTCGTACACCGGGGAGCTGTTTTTT.

This chain connects TRBV10-1 to TRBJ2-7; 8 positions agree with TRBD2. The ends lost 5 bases at V and 3 bases at J; junction bases unmatched: 6. The CDR3 runs to 14 residues. From germline, CDR1 is WNHNN and CDR2 SYGVQD (reference sequence). CDR3: CASSPGLVSYEQYF. CDR3 sequence (DNA): TGCGCCAGCAGTCCGGGACTAGTGAGCTACGAGCAGTACTTC.

The chain has TRBV27 and TRBJ1-1, with D hard to call. Germline lookup yields CDR1 MNHEY and CDR2 SMNVEV (reference sequence). Trimming stripped 2 bases from V and 2 bases from J, with 12 bases between. The CDR3 has 15 residues. This CDR3 is CASSLEGHPNTEAFF. The CDR3 DNA follows: TGTGCCAGCAGTTTAGAGGGTCACCCCAACACTGAAGCTTTCTTT.

This chain joins TRBV18 and TRBJ2-7; D might be TRBD1 (5 bases). The CDR3 extends over 14 amino acids. Germline loops: CDR1 KGHSH, CDR2 LQKENI. V was cut by 2 bases and J by 1 base, with 9 bases left in between. In DNA form, the CDR3 reads TGTGCCAGCTCACCATCCCAGGGTTCCTACGAGCAGTACTTC. Its protein product is CASSPSQGSYEQYF.

This rearrangement joins TRBV7-9 to TRBJ2-5; 12 bases align to TRBD2. V shed 7 bases, J shed 4 bases, and the junction held 7 bases outside the gene matches. Germline V gene lookup returns CDR1 SEHNR and CDR2 FQNEAQ (reference sequence). The CDR3 contains 15 residues. CDR3 DNA sequence: TGTGCCAGCAACCTAGCGGGGGGGCCGGGAGAGACCCAGTACTTC. Translation: CASNLAGGPGETQYF.

This chain connects TRBV9 to TRBJ2-3; 10 bases map to TRBD2. After removal of 0 bases from V and 14 bases from J, the junction contained 12 bases not matched to a gene. Germline V CDR1 and CDR2: SGDLS, YYNGEE. This CDR3 is 15 amino acids long. The CDR3 bases are TGTGCCAGCAGCGTAGATCCGGCTAGCGGGAGTCTTATGTATTTT. Protein: CASSVDPASGSLMYF.

Here the CDR3 reads CSGDRGLNTEAFF. The CDR3 bases are TGCAGCGGGGACAGGGGCCTGAACACTGAAGCTTTCTTT. V usage is TRBV29-1 and J usage is TRBJ1-1; 10 bases map to TRBD1. With V trimmed by 7 bases and J by 0 bases, 2 bases remained unmatched. The V gene's germline CDR1 is SQVTM and CDR2 ANQGSEA. CDR3 length equals 13 residues.

The chain joins TRBV6-6 to TRBJ1-5, with 12 bases fitting TRBD1. After removal of 6 bases from V and 4 bases from J, the junction contained 4 bases not matched to a gene. CDR3 length: 15 residues. CDR1 and CDR2 from the germline V gene are MNHNY and SVGAGI (reference sequence). The CDR3 DNA reads TGTGCCAGCAGCTGGGGACAGGGGGCAAATCAGCCCCAGCATTTT. Protein sequence: CASSWGQGANQPQHF.

This clone turned up a few times. The gene calls are TRBV6-1 and TRBJ1-1; D is unclear. The CDR3 is made up of 14 amino acids. Germline V gives CDR1 MNHNS, CDR2 SASEGT. V was shortened by 3 bases and J by 1 base, with 9 bases between the two germline ends. The CDR3 is CASSDTNRNTEAFF. The CDR3 bases are TGTGCCAGCAGTGACACCAACAGGAACACTGAAGCTTTCTTT.